One and the same sample provided the 24 T cell receptor beta chains below, sequenced in a study of Ad26.COV2.S vaccination and SARS-CoV-2 variants. Data came from immunoSEQ multiplex PCR; TCRdb stores just in-frame clones and leaves some out. The sample has about 400,000 clones, roughly 90% seen once. Treatment reported: 15 to 20 received Ad26.COV2.S at low or high dose, single or two shots; 5 received placebo; per-sample allocation not given. After the first vaccine or placebo injection, samples were drawn on day 63. This material consisted of peripheral blood, taken in a trial of Ad26.COV2.S vaccine versus placebo. These TCRs come from a person between 18 and 65 years old who received the Ad26.COV2.S COVID-19 vaccine or a placebo.

This chain links TRBV6-4 with TRBJ1-5; TRBD1 matches 8 bases. CDR3 length equals 14 residues. The J segment lost 0 bases and the V segment lost 6 bases, leaving 1 base of the junction unmatched. Germline assignment: CDR1 MRHNA and CDR2 SNTAGT. The CDR3 is CASRDRASNQPQHF. Here the CDR3 DNA reads TGTGCCAGCAGGGACAGGGCTAGCAATCAGCCCCAGCATTTT.

The V and J genes are TRBV9 and TRBJ2-1; possible D gene TRBD1, 5 bases. V shed 0 bases and J shed 8 bases, with 18 bases lying between them. Germline V gene data show CDR1 as SGDLS and CDR2 as YYNGEE. The CDR3 has 16 residues. CDR3 protein: CASSVDSFRVSDEQFF. Written as DNA, the CDR3 is TGTGCCAGCAGCGTAGATTCGTTCAGGGTAAGCGATGAGCAGTTCTTC.

V usage is TRBV28 and J usage is TRBJ2-2; 12 bases agree with TRBD2. CDR1 is MDHEN, CDR2 SYDVKM, per germline. The ends lost 3 bases at V and 5 bases at J; junction bases unmatched: 10. This CDR3 has 18 residues. In DNA form, the CDR3 reads TGTGCCAGCAGTTTCGACCTAGCGGGGGGGCGACTAACCGGGGAGCTGTTTTTT. It codes for CASSFDLAGGRLTGELFF.

The rearrangement joins TRBV4-3 to TRBJ2-3; 8 positions agree with TRBD2. Germline V CDR1 and CDR2: LGHNA, YSLEER. CDR3 length equals 18 residues. J was trimmed by 2 bases and V by 0 bases; bases with no gene match: 10. For the CDR3, the DNA is TGCGCCAGCAGCCAAGATCTGAGGACTAGCAGAGTCACAGATACGCAGTATTTT. Translating it yields CASSQDLRTSRVTDTQYF.

The V call is TRBV6-2 or TRBV6-3, the J call TRBJ2-7, with TRBD1 identical over 8 bases. Trimming cost V 5 bases and J 1 base; bases outside gene matches: 10. Germline V gene data show CDR1 as MNHEY and CDR2 as SVGEGT. The CDR3 is made up of 16 amino acids. The CDR3 sequence is CASSTPNTGGSYEQYF. In DNA form, the CDR3 reads TGTGCCAGCAGTACCCCGAATACAGGGGGATCCTACGAGCAGTACTTC.

This chain connects TRBV4-1 to TRBJ1-4; D not resolved. CDR1 is MGHRA and CDR2 is YSYEKL in the germline V gene. The CDR3 has 13 residues. V gave up 4 bases and J gave up 7 bases, with 10 bases separating them. The CDR3 sequence is CASSRGGVEKLFF. In DNA, the CDR3 is TGCGCCAGCAGCCGAGGTGGGGTTGAAAAACTGTTTTTT.

The chain has TRBV5-1 and TRBJ1-3; no clear D gene. Germline-derived CDR1 and CDR2 are SGHRS and YFSETQ. The CDR3 runs to 13 residues. Trimming pared 5 bases from V and 2 bases from J, leaving 8 bases between. CDR3: CASRSGAGNTIYF. Written as DNA, the CDR3 is TGCGCCAGCAGATCCGGGGCTGGAAACACCATATATTTT.

V gene TRBV19 combines with J gene TRBJ1-1; D may be TRBD1 (5 bases). With 5 bases removed from V and 8 bases from J, the gap between germline ends came to 18 bases. The CDR3 has 14 residues. Germline V gives CDR1 LNHDA, CDR2 SQIVND (reference sequence). CDR3 bases: TGTGCCAGTAGTCCCATTACGGGGCCACAAGAAGCTTTCTTT. Encoded protein: CASSPITGPQEAFF.

V usage is TRBV10-2 and J usage is TRBJ1-5; D might be TRBD1 (5 bases). The CDR3 covers 14 residues. In germline, CDR1 is WSHSY, CDR2 SAAADI. Trimming removed 9 bases at V and 1 base at J, with 13 bases between. CDR3 sequence: CASQGRGSNQPQHF. The CDR3, as DNA: TGCGCCAGTCAGGGCAGAGGGAGCAATCAGCCCCAGCATTTT.

The chain joins TRBV5-5 to TRBJ2-3; no clear D. The V end was cut by 0 bases, the J end by 3 bases, with 11 bases between. The CDR3 covers 15 residues. CDR1 SGHKS and CDR2 YYEKEE come from the germline V gene (reference sequence). This chain's CDR3 is CASSLAGRITDTQYF. CDR3 sequence (DNA): TGTGCCAGCAGCTTGGCCGGCAGGATTACAGATACGCAGTATTTT. Combining the CDR3 with reference TRBV5-5 and TRBJ2-3 gives the whole variable domain DAGVTQSPTHLIKTRGQQVTLRCSPISGHKSVSWYQQVLGQGPQFIFQYYEKEERGRGNFPDRFSARQFPNYSSELNVNALLLGDSALYLCASSLAGRITDTQYFGPGTRLTVL.

The CDR3 coding sequence is TGTGCCAGCAGTTTTTCAGGGACTACAGAGCAGTACTTC. Residues: CASSFSGTTEQYF. The chain links TRBV27 to TRBJ2-7; 7 bases match TRBD2. V was pared by 3 bases and J by 7 bases, with 6 bases of the junction left unmatched. Germline CDR1 MNHEY, CDR2 SMNVEV (reference sequence). The CDR3 covers 13 residues.

This chain links TRBV4-1 with TRBJ2-3; D is ambiguous. Trimming left V 5 bases short and J 4 bases short, with 7 bases between. Germline V lookup: CDR1 MGHRA, CDR2 YSYEKL. The CDR3 covers 12 residues. The CDR3 loop is CASSNPADTQYF. In nucleotides, the CDR3 is TGCGCCAGCAGCAACCCCGCAGATACGCAGTATTTT.

The chain couples TRBV7-9 to TRBJ1-1, with D uncertain. Trimming left V 1 base short and J 5 bases short, with 11 bases between. The CDR3 is 14 amino acids. Germline CDR1 reads SEHNR; CDR2 reads FQNEAQ (reference sequence). Here the CDR3 reads CASSLVTVRTEAFF. The CDR3, as DNA: TGTGCCAGCAGCTTAGTCACCGTGCGGACTGAAGCTTTCTTT. The complete variable domain, with remaining parts taken from reference TRBV7-9 and TRBJ1-1, reads DTGVSQNPRHKITKRGQNVTFRCDPISEHNRLYWYRQTLGQGPEFLTYFQNEAQLEKSRLLSDRFSAERPKGSFSTLEIQRTEQGDSAMYLCASSLVTVRTEAFFGQGTRLTVV.

The V call is TRBV19, the J call TRBJ1-5; a possible D gene is TRBD1 (6 bases). V lost 4 bases, J lost 0 bases, and 13 bases lay in between. The CDR3 is 16 residues long. The germline CDR1 and CDR2 sequences are LNHDA and SQIVND (reference sequence). The CDR3 region is CASSRTGTHSNQPQHF. In DNA form, the CDR3 reads TGTGCCAGTAGTAGGACCGGGACACATAGCAATCAGCCCCAGCATTTT.

The CDR3 loop reads CASSSFFHSYLMNTEAFF. CDR3 coding DNA: TGTGCCAGCAGTTCCTTTTTCCACAGTTACCTTATGAACACTGAAGCTTTCTTT. The genes are TRBV28 and TRBJ1-1; D is unresolved. Trimming removed 4 bases at V and 0 bases at J, with 21 bases between. The CDR3 extends over 18 amino acids. CDR1 MDHEN and CDR2 SYDVKM come from the germline V gene.

The V gene is TRBV6-2 or TRBV6-3, the J gene TRBJ1-1; D unclear. Trimming cost V 4 bases and J 11 bases, with 14 bases left between them. This CDR3 has 12 amino acids. Germline CDR1 and CDR2: MNHEY and SVGEGT. The CDR3 is CASSSRGLQAFF. The CDR3 nucleotides read TGTGCCAGCAGTTCCCGGGGTTTACAGGCTTTCTTT.

The chain is built from TRBV11-2 and TRBJ1-6, with D tentatively TRBD1 (6 bases). V lost 1 base and J 6 bases, leaving 19 bases between the germline ends. The CDR3 is 18 residues long. Germline lookup yields CDR1 SGHAT and CDR2 FQNNGV. The CDR3 bases are TGTGCCAGCAGCTTAGCAGGGGTTGGGTATAAGTTTAATTCACCCCTCCACTTT. This gives the protein CASSLAGVGYKFNSPLHF. Variable domain in full (rest from reference TRBV11-2 and TRBJ1-6): EAGVAQSPRYKIIEKRQSVAFWCNPISGHATLYWYQQILGQGPKLLIQFQNNGVVDDSQLPKDRFSAERLKGVDSTLKIQPAKLEDSAVYLCASSLAGVGYKFNSPLHFGNGTRLTVT.

The rearrangement joins TRBV3-1 (or the pseudogene TRBV3-2) to TRBJ1-1, with D perhaps matching TRBD1 (5 bases). In germline, CDR1 is LGHDT, CDR2 YNNKEL (reference sequence). Trimming took off 1 base at V and 1 base at J, with 10 bases between the two ends. The CDR3 consists of 15 residues. CDR3 DNA: TGTGCCAGCAGCCAAGTCCTGACAGCGAACACTGAAGCTTTCTTT. Its translation: CASSQVLTANTEAFF.

This clone was detected a few times. The V call is TRBV6-5, the J call TRBJ1-4; 7 nucleotides match TRBD1. The CDR3 consists of 15 residues. Germline V gene lookup returns CDR1 MNHEY and CDR2 SVGAGI. V trimming: 6 bases; J trimming: 6 bases; junction bases outside the gene matches: 10. The CDR3 region has the DNA TGTGCCAGCAGGAACCCAGCAGGGGGACATGAAAAACTGTTTTTT. Translating gives CASRNPAGGHEKLFF.

CDR3: CASSSPRAPYEQYF. In DNA form, the CDR3 reads TGTGCCAGCAGTTCCCCTAGGGCCCCCTACGAGCAGTACTTC. The chain uses TRBV27 and TRBJ2-7; D gene uncertain. V was cut by 4 bases and J by 2 bases, with 12 bases left in between. Germline-derived CDR1 and CDR2 are MNHEY and SMNVEV (reference sequence). The CDR3 is 14 amino acids.

The chain uses TRBV9 and TRBJ2-1, with 15 bases that match TRBD2. Looked up from germline, CDR1 is SGDLS and CDR2 is YYNGEE. The CDR3 runs to 19 residues. V was pared by 5 bases and J by 9 bases, with 18 bases of the junction left unmatched. The CDR3 loop is CASSSIGTSGGWSRVEQFF. The DNA for the CDR3 is TGTGCCAGCAGTTCTATAGGGACTAGCGGGGGGTGGTCGAGGGTTGAGCAGTTCTTC.

This rearrangement joins TRBV7-9 to TRBJ1-6; perhaps TRBD1 as D (5 bases). The V and J ends lost 4 bases and 7 bases respectively, with 17 bases between them. The germline V gene has CDR1 SEHNR and CDR2 FQNEAQ (reference sequence). This CDR3 has 16 residues. The CDR3 DNA is TGTGCCAGCAGCTCCGATGGGGGGGAGGTGAATTCACCCCTCCACTTT. Protein sequence: CASSSDGGEVNSPLHF.

The chain has TRBV30 and TRBJ2-5; 12 bases map to TRBD2. This CDR3 has 16 amino acids. Germline V lookup: CDR1 GTSNPN, CDR2 SVGIG (reference sequence). Trimming cost V 2 bases and J 1 base; bases outside gene matches: 5. CDR3 sequence: CAWSYGLAGTQETQYF. The CDR3 nucleotides read TGTGCCTGGAGTTACGGACTAGCGGGGACCCAAGAGACCCAGTACTTC.

The genes are TRBV29-1 and TRBJ2-7; the D is unclear. V shed 7 bases and J shed 1 base, with 11 bases lying between them. Germline CDR1 and CDR2: SQVTM and ANQGSEA. This CDR3 comprises 12 residues. CDR3 protein: CSAWTESYEQYF. The CDR3 DNA sequence: TGCAGCGCTTGGACCGAATCCTACGAGCAGTACTTC.